The rows below give T cell receptor beta chains drawn from one sample of a study of T cells in Graves' hyperthyroidism and ophthalmopathy. TCRdb ran MiXCR on the multiplex PCR reads and lists one entry per CDR3 protein. The sample consists of a few hundred thousand distinct CDR3 sequences, approximately 15% of them appearing once. The specimen sequenced was blood. The receptors stem from a woman aged 25 to 39 with Graves' ophthalmopathy. The CDR3 runs from the conserved cysteine through the conserved F or W. A D gene is named only where the DNA matches it firmly. Only part of the rows carry a size: once, few, many, or a class if the clone is expanded.

NA,NA,14,TRBV24-1,TRBJ1-1,TGTGCCATAAGAGCCCGGGACGGGGACACTGAAGCTTTCTTT,CAIRARDGDTEAFF
NA,many,14,TRBV7-9,TRBJ1-6,TGTGCCAGCAGCGTCCTAGGTGGGAACTCACCCCTCCACTTT,CASSVLGGNSPLHF
TRBD1,many,15,TRBV6-1,TRBJ1-2,TGTGCCAGCAGTTCGCTGGGACAGGGGGGGTATGGCTACACCTTC,CASSSLGQGGYGYTF
NA,NA,14,TRBV19,TRBJ1-6,TGTGCCAGCGCCGATGGCTCCTATAATTCACCCCTCCACTTT,CASADGSYNSPLHF
NA,many,15,TRBV12-3/TRBV12-4,TRBJ2-3,TGTGCCAGCGGGGGTAGATCAGGGGATTTAGATACGCAGTATTTT,CASGGRSGDLDTQYF
NA,many,12,TRBV5-6,TRBJ2-1,TGTGCCAGCAGCTTAAGACCTGATGAGCAGTTCTTC,CASSLRPDEQFF
NA,few,14,TRBV27,TRBJ2-1,TGTGCCAGCTTTGGTTGGGGACACCACAATGAGCAGTTCTTC,CASFGWGHHNEQFF
NA,many,12,TRBV5-6,TRBJ1-6,TGTGCCAGCAGCTTCACTAATTCACCCCTCCACTTT,CASSFTNSPLHF
NA,NA,15,TRBV5-1,TRBJ1-4,TGCGCCAGCAGCTTGGAGGGGGGGGCAAATGAAAAACTGTTTTTT,CASSLEGGANEKLFF
TRBD1,NA,14,TRBV20-1,TRBJ1-2,TGCAGTGCTCCGACGTTTCAGGGGGCTGGGGGCTACACCTTC,CSAPTFQGAGGYTF
NA,NA,16,TRBV15,TRBJ1-2,TGTGCCACCAGCAGAGGGGGCGGATCCAGAAACTATGGCTACACCTTC,CATSRGGGSRNYGYTF
NA,few,18,TRBV27,TRBJ2-7,TGTGCCAGCAGTTTTCTGGGGCCACGGGACCTCCTCTCCTACGAGCAGTACTTC,CASSFLGPRDLLSYEQYF
NA,NA,16,TRBV9,TRBJ2-3,TGTGCCAGCAGCGAACCCCCGGGGCTTCCCACGGATACGCAGTATTTT,CASSEPPGLPTDTQYF
TRBD2,few,15,TRBV20-1,TRBJ2-1,TGCAGTGCTAGAGATAGCGGGGGGGCCCTCAATGAGCAGTTCTTC,CSARDSGGALNEQFF
NA,NA,14,TRBV20-1,TRBJ1-6,TGCAGTGCTGGAGATGGGGGGCTAGGTCCACCCCTCCACTTT,CSAGDGGLGPPLHF
NA,many,15,TRBV28,TRBJ2-3,TGTGCCAGCAGTGCCACAGGTAAAAGCACAGATACGCAGTATTTT,CASSATGKSTDTQYF
NA,many,14,TRBV12-3/TRBV12-4,TRBJ1-6,TGTGCCAGCAGTTTATACAGAGCTAATTCACCCCTCCACTTT,CASSLYRANSPLHF
NA,many,14,TRBV29-1,TRBJ2-5,TGCAGCGTCCTTAAGCCAGGGGTGTCGGAGACCCAGTACTTC,CSVLKPGVSETQYF
TRBD1,many,14,TRBV3-1,TRBJ1-2,TGTGCCAGCAGCTACAGGGGGACCGTCTATGGCTACACCTTC,CASSYRGTVYGYTF
NA,many,14,TRBV28,TRBJ1-6,TGTGCCAGCAGTTTTGAGGGATTAGGTTCACCCCTCCACTTT,CASSFEGLGSPLHF
TRBD2,many,15,TRBV9,TRBJ2-3,TGTGCCAGCAGCGTAGTCGCGGGGGGCACAGATACGCAGTATTTT,CASSVVAGGTDTQYF
NA,many,14,TRBV28,TRBJ1-1,TGTGCCAGCAGTTTAGGTACACCGAACACTGAAGCTTTCTTT,CASSLGTPNTEAFF
NA,many,11,TRBV27,TRBJ2-3,TGTGCCAGCAGTTGGAGGGGTACGCAGTATTTT,CASSWRGTQYF
NA,many,12,TRBV2,TRBJ2-7,TGTGCCAGCAGGGCGTTAGTCTACGAGCAGTACTTC,CASRALVYEQYF
NA,many,19,TRBV7-6,TRBJ2-1,TGTGCCAGCAGCAAAACGTTCAACAGGGTGGTTGTTTCAGACAATGAGCAGTTCTTC,CASSKTFNRVVVSDNEQFF
TRBD1,NA,16,TRBV7-9,TRBJ2-7,TGTGCCAGCAGCTTAGGAGGGGGCGGTGGTTCCTACGAGCAGTACTTC,CASSLGGGGGSYEQYF
NA,many,12,TRBV30,TRBJ1-3,TGTGCCTGGAGTAAATCTGGAAACACCATATATTTT,CAWSKSGNTIYF
NA,many,12,TRBV7-2,TRBJ2-7,TGTGCCAGCAGCCCACGGGTCGGCGAGCAGTACTTC,CASSPRVGEQYF
TRBD2,many,14,TRBV5-1,TRBJ2-7,TGCGCCAGCAGCTTCCAGACTAGCGACTACGAGCAGTACTTC,CASSFQTSDYEQYF
TRBD2,NA,15,TRBV9,TRBJ2-7,TGTGCCAGCAGCCCGAGGGAGGGGAACGAGTACGAGCAGTACTTC,CASSPREGNEYEQYF
NA,few,11,TRBV29-1,TRBJ1-1,TGCAAACAGATTACGAACACTGAAGCTTTCTTT,CKQITNTEAFF
NA,NA,13,TRBV6-1,TRBJ2-6,TGTGCCAGCGGAAACTCTGGGGCCAACGTCCTGACTTTC,CASGNSGANVLTF
NA,many,14,TRBV20-1,TRBJ2-5,TGCAGTGCTCAGCTGGCTCAACAACTAGAGACCCAGTACTTC,CSAQLAQQLETQYF